These T cell receptor beta chains were read from a single sample in a study of cytomegalovirus exposure and HLA in healthy donors. The assay was immunoSEQ multiplex PCR, and TCRdb's table has in-frame clones only and misses some. The sample has 60,000 to 65,000 clones; over 60% are singletons. The source material was PBMCs. These receptors all come from a man aged 45-65 years in good health and CMV-seropositive. CDR3s include the opening cysteine and the closing phenylalanine or tryptophan. D genes are given only for firm matches. A clone size is listed for some rows: how often the clone was seen (once, few, many), or a class if it is expanded.

d_gene,abundance,len,v_gene,j_gene,CDR3aa,CDR3nt
TRBD1,NA,17,TRBV5-1,TRBJ2-1,CASSPRDRGVGYNEQFF,TGCGCCAGCAGCCCCCGGGACAGGGGCGTAGGGTACAATGAGCAGTTCTTC
NA,few,15,TRBV19,TRBJ2-3,CASKIGSGNTDTQYF,TGTGCCAGTAAAATAGGATCAGGAAACACAGATACGCAGTATTTT
TRBD1,few,16,TRBV5-6,TRBJ2-3,CASSLGDRGQSDTQYF,TGTGCCAGCAGCTTGGGGGACAGGGGGCAGTCAGATACGCAGTATTTT
NA,NA,14,TRBV14,TRBJ2-2,CASKPRTNTGELFF,TGTGCCAGCAAACCCAGGACAAACACCGGGGAGCTGTTTTTT
NA,NA,14,TRBV28,TRBJ2-3,CASNPAGPVDTQYF,TGTGCCAGCAACCCCGCGGGTCCAGTCGACACGCAGTATTTT
NA,NA,12,TRBV30,TRBJ1-1,CAWSDVNTEAFF,TGTGCCTGGAGTGATGTAAACACTGAAGCTTTCTTT
NA,NA,13,TRBV2,TRBJ2-7,CASSEALPGEQYF,TGTGCCAGCAGTGAAGCCCTCCCAGGCGAGCAGTACTTC
TRBD1,NA,13,TRBV7-2,TRBJ2-7,CASTQGTNYEQYF,TGTGCCAGCACACAGGGGACAAACTACGAGCAGTACTTC
TRBD2,NA,16,TRBV7-6,TRBJ2-2,CASSPTSGGSTGELFF,TGTGCCAGCAGCCCAACTAGCGGGGGGTCCACCGGGGAGCTGTTTTTT
TRBD1,NA,14,TRBV25-1,TRBJ2-7,CASSPTGSSYEQYF,TGTGCCAGTTCGCCGACAGGGAGCTCCTACGAGCAGTACTTC
NA,NA,16,TRBV9,TRBJ2-2,CASSDPRRAHPGELFF,TGTGCCAGCAGCGACCCTCGGAGAGCCCACCCCGGGGAGCTGTTTTTT
TRBD1,NA,16,TRBV19,TRBJ2-3,CASSIHRDRVADTQYF,TGTGCCAGTAGTATACACCGGGACAGGGTGGCAGATACGCAGTATTTT
TRBD2,NA,16,TRBV10-1,TRBJ2-5,CASSESPGGLGETQYF,TGCGCCAGCAGTGAGTCCCCGGGAGGCCTTGGGGAGACCCAGTACTTC
TRBD1,few,18,TRBV18,TRBJ2-6,CASSPLRTGASGANVLTF,TGTGCCAGCTCACCACTGCGGACAGGGGCCTCTGGGGCCAACGTCCTGACTTTC
NA,NA,11,TRBV19,TRBJ1-1,CASRTGFGAFF,TGTGCCAGTAGGACAGGTTTTGGAGCTTTCTTT
TRBD2,NA,16,TRBV7-2,TRBJ2-1,CASSRGLAGGGNEQFF,TGTGCCAGCAGCCGGGGACTAGCGGGGGGAGGGAATGAGCAGTTCTTC
NA,NA,13,TRBV11-2,TRBJ2-7,CASSWDTTYEQYF,TGTGCCAGCAGCTGGGACACCACCTACGAGCAGTACTTC
NA,NA,11,TRBV7-9,TRBJ2-1,CASSFGEREFF,TGTGCCAGCAGCTTTGGGGAGAGGGAGTTCTTC
TRBD1,NA,17,TRBV30,TRBJ2-1,CAWTQQRRTGNNNEQFF,TGTGCCTGGACCCAACAAAGGCGGACAGGGAATAACAATGAGCAGTTCTTC
TRBD1,NA,17,TRBV4-1,TRBJ1-4,CASRPGQGARVGEKLFF,TGCGCCAGCAGGCCGGGACAGGGGGCCAGAGTCGGTGAAAAACTGTTTTTT
NA,NA,12,TRBV19,TRBJ2-2,CASSPTTGELFF,TGTGCCAGTAGCCCTACCACCGGGGAGCTGTTTTTT
NA,NA,14,TRBV6-5,TRBJ2-3,CASCGTPRTDTQYF,TGTGCCAGCTGCGGGACTCCACGCACAGATACGCAGTATTTT
NA,NA,15,TRBV28,TRBJ1-3,CASSYPPGSGNTIYF,TGTGCCAGCAGTTACCCCCCAGGATCTGGAAACACCATATATTTT
NA,NA,15,TRBV6-5,TRBJ2-3,CASSSPKRGTDTQYF,TGTGCCAGCAGTTCCCCGAAGAGAGGCACAGATACGCAGTATTTT
TRBD1,NA,16,TRBV5-1,TRBJ1-2,CASSPQDRQGFLGYTF,TGCGCCAGCAGCCCTCAAGATAGACAGGGGTTCTTGGGCTACACCTTC
NA,NA,12,TRBV7-3,TRBJ2-1,CASSSRTTEQFF,TGTGCCAGCAGCTCTCGGACAACTGAGCAGTTCTTC
NA,NA,13,TRBV19,TRBJ2-3,CASRNSPTDTQYF,TGTGCCAGTAGAAACAGTCCAACAGATACGCAGTATTTT
NA,NA,15,TRBV10-3,TRBJ1-2,CAISDRQAANYGYTF,TGTGCCATCAGTGATCGGCAGGCAGCTAACTATGGCTACACCTTC
TRBD1,NA,15,TRBV27,TRBJ1-1,CASSLTTGVTTEAFF,TGTGCCAGCAGTTTGACGACAGGGGTAACCACTGAAGCTTTCTTT
NA,NA,14,TRBV5-4,TRBJ2-3,CASSLGQSPDTQYF,TGTGCCAGCAGCTTGGGACAGAGCCCAGATACGCAGTATTTT
TRBD2,NA,15,TRBV5-4,TRBJ2-3,CASSLLAGGPDTQYF,TGTGCCAGCAGCTTACTAGCGGGAGGGCCAGATACGCAGTATTTT
TRBD2,NA,14,TRBV18,TRBJ2-1,CASSRASGYNEQFF,TGTGCCAGCTCCCGGGCTAGCGGGTACAATGAGCAGTTCTTC
TRBD1,NA,15,TRBV18,TRBJ2-5,CASSPPGTGTETQYF,TGTGCCAGCTCACCACCGGGGACAGGGACAGAGACCCAGTACTTC
TRBD2,few,15,TRBV7-2,TRBJ2-7,CASSLAPGLGHEQYF,TGTGCCAGCAGCTTAGCCCCTGGACTAGGCCACGAGCAGTACTTC
NA,NA,14,TRBV6-5,TRBJ1-5,CASKAAGGNQPQHF,TGTGCCAGCAAAGCGGCGGGGGGCAATCAGCCCCAGCATTTT
TRBD2,NA,17,TRBV4-1,TRBJ2-5,CASSQDGASGTQETQYF,TGCGCCAGCAGCCAAGATGGGGCTAGCGGGACCCAAGAGACCCAGTACTTC
NA,NA,16,TRBV4-1,TRBJ2-3,CASSQAMRGRTMTQYF,TGCGCCAGCAGCCAAGCGATGCGGGGGCGGACGATGACGCAGTATTTT
NA,NA,11,TRBV6-1,TRBJ2-1,CASSPGTQQFF,TGTGCCAGCAGTCCTGGGACTCAGCAGTTCTTC
NA,few,13,TRBV28,TRBJ2-4,CASIQGSENIQYF,TGTGCCAGCATTCAGGGGTCCGAAAACATTCAGTACTTC
TRBD1,NA,17,TRBV9,TRBJ2-3,CASSANPGQGSEDTQYF,TGTGCCAGCAGCGCCAATCCGGGACAGGGATCGGAGGATACGCAGTATTTT
NA,NA,14,TRBV5-4,TRBJ1-3,CASSHRSPGNTIYF,TGTGCCAGCAGTCACAGGAGCCCTGGAAACACCATATATTTT
NA,NA,12,TRBV5-1,TRBJ2-7,CASSPARNEQYF,TGCGCCAGCAGCCCGGCTAGGAACGAGCAGTACTTC
NA,NA,15,TRBV5-8,TRBJ2-2,CASSLGDKDTGELFF,TGTGCCAGCAGCTTGGGGGACAAGGACACCGGGGAGCTGTTTTTT
NA,few,15,TRBV30,TRBJ2-7,CAWSPKRQGGYEQYF,TGTGCCTGGAGTCCGAAGAGACAGGGAGGCTACGAGCAGTACTTC
TRBD1,NA,16,TRBV19,TRBJ2-5,CASSSGLRQGQETQYF,TGTGCCAGTAGCTCCGGTCTGCGACAGGGCCAAGAGACCCAGTACTTC
NA,NA,15,TRBV7-8,TRBJ2-7,CASTVSGLLSYEQYF,TGTGCCAGCACCGTTTCGGGACTGCTCTCCTACGAGCAGTACTTC
TRBD2,NA,17,TRBV7-2,TRBJ2-1,CASSLRAGEYRYNEQFF,TGTGCCAGCAGCTTAAGAGCGGGAGAATATCGTTACAATGAGCAGTTCTTC
TRBD2,few,17,TRBV13,TRBJ2-7,CASSPPGLAGGVYEQYF,TGTGCCAGCAGCCCCCCGGGACTAGCGGGAGGAGTGTACGAGCAGTACTTC
NA,NA,14,TRBV27,TRBJ2-7,CASSSQVLSYEQYF,TGTGCCAGCAGTTCGCAGGTTCTCTCCTACGAGCAGTACTTC
NA,NA,14,TRBV19,TRBJ2-1,CASSSGIFLNEQFF,TGTGCCAGTAGTTCCGGGATCTTCCTGAATGAGCAGTTCTTC
NA,once,15,TRBV28,TRBJ1-5,CASSGVGGTGQPQHF,TGTGCCAGCAGTGGGGTAGGAGGAACGGGACAACCCCAGCATTTT
NA,NA,14,TRBV30,TRBJ1-1,CAWRQRGGYTEAFF,TGTGCCTGGAGGCAACGGGGGGGCTACACTGAAGCTTTCTTT
NA,NA,17,TRBV5-8,TRBJ2-1,CASSLVVGPGSRNEQFF,TGTGCCAGCAGCTTAGTGGTGGGGCCTGGAAGTCGCAATGAGCAGTTCTTC
NA,NA,18,TRBV7-2,TRBJ2-3,CASSSERVWRDPTDTQYF,TGTGCCAGCAGCTCCGAAAGGGTGTGGCGGGACCCCACAGATACGCAGTATTTT
NA,NA,17,TRBV13,TRBJ1-6,CASSSWRGTQDNSPLHF,TGTGCCAGCAGCTCTTGGCGGGGGACCCAAGATAATTCACCCCTCCACTTT